This T cell receptor beta chain emerged from a study of T cells in Graves' hyperthyroidism and ophthalmopathy. There were TCR beta CDR3 regions amplified from RNA transcripts. Using the HTBI primer set, a first-round RT-PCR was run on the TCR CDR3. TCRdb redid the calling of the multiplex PCR reads with MiXCR, one entry per CDR3 protein. The table has around 540,000 distinct CDR3 sequences, approximately 44% seen once. A word on this clonotype: The antigen remains unidentified.

The hyperthyroidism patients had all been newly diagnosed, and their disease duration was under 2 months. Their ages ranged from 18 to 65 years. For the diagnoses, clinical symptoms, serum thyroxine and TRAb, thyroid ultrasound and orbital computed tomography were used. The study's findings and limits: Ophthalmopathy and stable hyperthyroidism were separated by a 13 V-J model.

Deletions cut 11 bases from V and 5 bases from J, with 16 bases between. Germline CDR1 reads SGHTA; CDR2 reads FQGNSA. The CDR3 spans 14 residues. The rearrangement links TRBV7-2 to TRBJ1-6, with D unresolved. Sequencing was carried out using peripheral blood or thyroid tissue (not recorded which). This receptor was taken from a woman between 18 and 29 years old with Graves' hyperthyroidism. In nucleotides, the CDR3 is TGTGCCTCACCCCCGGACGGAAATAATTCACCCCTCCACTTT. It specifies CASPPDGNNSPLHF.